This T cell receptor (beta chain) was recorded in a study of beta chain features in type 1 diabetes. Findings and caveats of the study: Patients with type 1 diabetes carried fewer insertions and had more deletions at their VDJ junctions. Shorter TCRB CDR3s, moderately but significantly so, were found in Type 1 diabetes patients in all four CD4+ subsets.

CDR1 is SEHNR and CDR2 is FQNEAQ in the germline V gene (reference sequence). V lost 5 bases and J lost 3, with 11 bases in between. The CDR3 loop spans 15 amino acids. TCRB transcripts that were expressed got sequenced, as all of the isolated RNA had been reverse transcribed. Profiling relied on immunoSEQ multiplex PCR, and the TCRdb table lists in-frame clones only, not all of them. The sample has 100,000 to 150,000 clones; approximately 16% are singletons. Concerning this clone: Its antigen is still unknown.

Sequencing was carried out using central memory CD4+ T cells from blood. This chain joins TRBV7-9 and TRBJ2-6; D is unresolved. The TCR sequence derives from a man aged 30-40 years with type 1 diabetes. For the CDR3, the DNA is TGTGCCAGCAGCCCGTATTTGGTTGGGGCCAACGTCCTGACTTTC. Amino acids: CASSPYLVGANVLTF.